The T cell receptor beta chain under discussion was sequenced for a study of cytomegalovirus exposure and HLA in healthy donors. Findings and limits, study-wide: The tendency of first-cohort TCR clusters to co-occur in the 90 to 150 validation repertoires emerged from a later analysis. Altogether, about 160 TCR beta chains were recorded as cytomegalovirus-associated. Rarity characterized most TCR sequences, yet some public TCRs appeared in many donors.

Repertoires were generated with immunoSEQ multiplex PCR, while TCRdb's copy carries only in-frame clones and drops some. Counted here are roughly 250,000 clones, more than 75% occurring once; the ten biggest clones make up 1.2%. CDR3 length: 11 residues. Trimming cost V 5 bases and J 5 bases, with 6 bases left between them. Germline CDR1 is LNHDA and CDR2 is SQIVND (reference sequence). This clone was counted between two and nine times. Its antigen is currently unknown. A roughly 120-subject validation cohort, separate from the 666-subject first cohort, supplied the donors. The chain recombines TRBV19 with TRBJ1-1, with D uncertain. The TCR was taken from a woman younger than 45 in good health and CMV-seropositive. Input material: PBMCs. CDR3 region: CASSGGTEAFF. In DNA, the CDR3 is TGTGCCAGTAGTGGAGGAACTGAAGCTTTCTTT.